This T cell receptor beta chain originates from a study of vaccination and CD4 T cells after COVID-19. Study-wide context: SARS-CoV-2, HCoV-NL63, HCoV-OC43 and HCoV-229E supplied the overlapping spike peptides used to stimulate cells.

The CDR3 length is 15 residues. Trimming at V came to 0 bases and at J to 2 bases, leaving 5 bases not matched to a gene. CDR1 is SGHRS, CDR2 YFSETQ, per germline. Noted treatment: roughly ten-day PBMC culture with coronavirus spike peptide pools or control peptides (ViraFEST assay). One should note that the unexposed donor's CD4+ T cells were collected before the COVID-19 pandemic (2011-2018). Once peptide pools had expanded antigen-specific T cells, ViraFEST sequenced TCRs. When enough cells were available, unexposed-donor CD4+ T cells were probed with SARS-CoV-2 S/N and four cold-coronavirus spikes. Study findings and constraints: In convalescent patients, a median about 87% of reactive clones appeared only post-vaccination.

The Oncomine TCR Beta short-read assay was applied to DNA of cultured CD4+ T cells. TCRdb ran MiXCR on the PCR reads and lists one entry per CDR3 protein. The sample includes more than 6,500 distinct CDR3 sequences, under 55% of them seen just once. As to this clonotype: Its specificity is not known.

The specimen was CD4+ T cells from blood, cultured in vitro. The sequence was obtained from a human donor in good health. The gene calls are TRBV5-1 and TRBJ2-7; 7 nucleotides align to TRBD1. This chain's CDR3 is CASSLDRTGTYEQYF. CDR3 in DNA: TGCGCCAGCAGCTTGGATAGGACAGGCACCTACGAGCAGTACTTC.